This TCR beta chain is drawn from a study of PD-1 blockade in classical Hodgkin lymphoma. Study information: Intravenous nivolumab at 3 mg/kg was given to patients every 2 weeks. Study conclusions and caveats: TCR diversity at baseline was reported to be reduced in newly diagnosed patients relative to healthy donors. TCR diversity rose significantly by C4D1 in CD4+ but not CD8+ cells.

CDR1 is SQVTM, CDR2 ANQGSEA, per germline. Trimming stripped 5 bases from V and 3 bases from J, with 22 bases between. The length of the CDR3 is 16 residues. TCRdb's copy holds only in-frame clones and misses some; the assay was immunoSEQ multiplex PCR. Of 50,000 or so clones in the sample, approximately 73% were seen once. Following autologous stem cell transplantation, relapse occurred in every patient, and exposure to brentuximab vedotin varied. With regard to this clone: Its matching antigen is unknown.

The chain joins TRBV29-1 to TRBJ1-1; D possibly corresponds to TRBD1 (6 bases). The sequence derives from a human donor with classical Hodgkin lymphoma. This specimen consisted of peripheral blood mononuclear cells (PBMCs), obtained before the second cycle of nivolumab. CDR3 DNA sequence: TGCAGCGTTCTCGTTCAGGGGCCGGGGGTGTACACTGAAGCTTTCTTT. Translating gives CSVLVQGPGVYTEAFF.